This passage covers 21 T cell receptor beta chains from one sample sequenced in a study of chemoradiotherapy in HPV16-positive cancers. Profiling relied on immunoSEQ multiplex PCR, and the TCRdb table lists in-frame clones only, not all of them. The data show over 30,000 clones, about 82% seen once. Specimen: blood, collected from a patient who underwent chemoradiotherapy. The receptors were sampled from a human donor with HPV-associated anogenital cancer.

The chain uses TRBV28 and TRBJ2-1, with D maybe TRBD1 (6 bases). V shed 7 bases and J shed 10 bases, with 14 bases lying between them. The CDR3 totals 12 residues. Germline-derived CDR1 and CDR2 are MDHEN and SYDVKM. In DNA form, the CDR3 reads TGTGCCAGCAATAACCTTGACAGGGAGCAGTTCTTC. Encoded protein: CASNNLDREQFF.

The V call is TRBV9, the J call TRBJ1-1; a possible D gene is TRBD1 (6 bases). CDR3 size: 14 residues. CDR1 and CDR2 (germline): SGDLS, YYNGEE. The V end lost 1 base, the J end lost 0 bases, and 7 bases lay between the germline ends. The CDR3 DNA follows: TGTGCCAGCAGCGTATCAGGGGTGAACACTGAAGCTTTCTTT. Amino acids: CASSVSGVNTEAFF. Drawing the rest from reference TRBV9 and TRBJ1-1, the complete variable domain is DSGVTQTPKHLITATGQRVTLRCSPRSGDLSVYWYQQSLDQGLQFLIQYYNGEERAKGNILERFSAQQFPDLHSELNLSSLELGDSALYFCASSVSGVNTEAFFGQGTRLTVV.

This clone was observed a handful of times. This sequence joins TRBV5-1 and TRBJ1-6, with 7 bases fitting TRBD1. The germline CDR1 and CDR2 sequences are SGHRS and YFSETQ. V shed 4 bases, J shed 9 bases, and the junction held 10 bases outside the gene matches. The CDR3 consists of 15 residues. CDR3 sequence (DNA): TGCGCCAGCAGCACCCAGACAGGGAGGGGTTCACCCCTCCACTTT. It codes for CASSTQTGRGSPLHF.

This clone has more than one count but fewer than ten. The rearrangement uses TRBV5-1 and TRBJ1-5; TRBD1 aligns across 8 bases. V was pared by 3 bases and J by 2 bases, with 4 bases of the junction left unmatched. Per germline, CDR1 SGHRS and CDR2 YFSETQ. This CDR3 has 15 amino acids. The chain's CDR3 is CASSWTGSGNQPQHF. The CDR3 nucleotides read TGCGCCAGCAGCTGGACAGGGAGCGGCAATCAGCCCCAGCATTTT. The full variable domain, in which reference TRBV5-1 and TRBJ1-5 provide the parts outside the CDR3, is KAGVTQTPRYLIKTRGQQVTLSCSPISGHRSVSWYQQTPGQGLQFLFEYFSETQRNKGNFPGRFSGRQFSNSRSEMNVSTLELGDSALYLCASSWTGSGNQPQHFGDGTRLSIL.

The chain combines TRBV10-3 with TRBJ2-1; TRBD2 aligns across 11 bases. V shed 6 bases, J shed 5 bases, and the junction held 9 bases outside the gene matches. Germline values: CDR1 ENHRY, CDR2 SYGVKD. CDR3 size: 16 residues. DNA of the CDR3: TGTGCCATCAGCCCGGTAGCGGGGGGGAAAGACAATGAGCAGTTCTTC. As protein: CAISPVAGGKDNEQFF.

J is TRBJ1-2 and V is TRBV18; 10 bases are a match to TRBD1. Trimming took 2 bases from V and 7 from J; bases not matched to a gene: 4. The CDR3 is 14 residues long. The germline V gene encodes CDR1 KGHSH and CDR2 LQKENI. CDR3 residues: CASSPDRGQSGYTF. Written as DNA, the CDR3 is TGTGCCAGCTCACCAGACAGGGGGCAGAGTGGCTACACCTTC.

The table lists this clone with a count of one. The rearrangement links TRBV4-1 to TRBJ2-5; 13 positions agree with TRBD2. The CDR3 is 19 amino acids. V was pared by 0 bases and J by 5 bases, with 12 bases of the junction left unmatched. Germline V gene lookup returns CDR1 MGHRA and CDR2 YSYEKL. CDR3 loop: CASSQDWATSGGAGETQYF. CDR3 DNA: TGCGCCAGCAGCCAAGATTGGGCCACTAGCGGGGGGGCCGGGGAGACCCAGTACTTC.

This clone was seen just once. The J gene is TRBJ2-5, the V gene TRBV5-5; perhaps TRBD1 as D (6 bases). The CDR3 runs 14 residues. Germline CDR1 reads SGHKS; CDR2 reads YYEKEE (reference sequence). V was cut by 3 bases and J by 1 base, with 10 bases left in between. Written as DNA, the CDR3 is TGTGCCAGCAGCTCTGGACAGATCCAAGAGACCCAGTACTTC. This sequence encodes CASSSGQIQETQYF.

The chain recombines TRBV5-5 with TRBJ1-6; the D is unclear. The germline V and J ends were trimmed by 1 base and 1 base, with 6 bases remaining between them. Germline V gives CDR1 SGHKS, CDR2 YYEKEE (reference sequence). The CDR3 is 15 amino acids. The CDR3 region is CASSLFESYNSPLHF. The CDR3 DNA sequence: TGTGCCAGCAGCTTGTTTGAGTCCTATAATTCACCCCTCCACTTT.

The V and J genes are TRBV5-5 and TRBJ1-1; D gene unclear. Germline assignment: CDR1 SGHKS and CDR2 YYEKEE (reference sequence). The CDR3 consists of 13 residues. The V end lost 7 bases, the J end lost 4 bases, and 14 bases lay between the germline ends. As DNA, the CDR3 is TGTGCCAGCCTGTCCGGGCCATTCACTGAAGCTTTCTTT. Its protein product is CASLSGPFTEAFF.

This chain joins TRBV6-5 and TRBJ1-2; D is unresolved. The CDR3 runs 13 residues. In germline, CDR1 is MNHEY, CDR2 SVGAGI. V was trimmed by 8 bases and J by 8 bases, leaving 18 bases between them. DNA for the CDR3: TGTGCCAGCGCGAATAGAGGAGCGAACGGCTACACCTTC. It specifies CASANRGANGYTF.

The genes are TRBV4-1 and TRBJ1-1; tentatively, D is TRBD1 (6 bases). Per germline, CDR1 MGHRA and CDR2 YSYEKL. There are 12 residues in the CDR3. Trimming stripped 4 bases from V and 4 bases from J, with 7 bases between. The CDR3 coding sequence is TGCGCCAGCAGCCGAGGGGGCACTGAAGCTTTCTTT. As protein: CASSRGGTEAFF.

V and J are TRBV29-1 and TRBJ2-3; D unclear. The CDR3 contains 12 residues. Trimming pared 4 bases from V and 8 bases from J, leaving 13 bases between. Germline V gene data show CDR1 as SQVTM and CDR2 as ANQGSEA. As DNA, the CDR3 is TGCAGCGTTGCCCCCTCACGAGGTACGCAGTATTTT. Protein: CSVAPSRGTQYF.

CDR3 sequence: CASSLEVNEQFF. The CDR3 DNA sequence: TGTGCCAGCAGCTTAGAGGTCAATGAGCAGTTCTTC. The chain has TRBV11-3 and TRBJ2-1; D is unclear. The V end was cut by 0 bases, the J end by 6 bases, with 3 bases between. The germline V gene has CDR1 SGHNT and CDR2 YENEEA. This CDR3 contains 12 residues.

The chain uses TRBV9 and TRBJ1-2; TRBD1 agrees at 9 bases. This CDR3 comprises 14 residues. Trimming removed 3 bases from V and 4 bases from J; junction bases left unmatched: 4. CDR1 and CDR2 (germline): SGDLS, YYNGEE. CDR3 in DNA: TGTGCCAGCAGCGGGACAGGGGCTTTCTATGGCTACACCTTC. The encoded protein is CASSGTGAFYGYTF.

The chain combines TRBV9 with TRBJ1-1, with 7 nucleotides matching TRBD1. The CDR3 runs 16 residues. Trimming removed 3 bases from V and 0 bases from J; junction bases left unmatched: 8. CDR1 is SGDLS, CDR2 YYNGEE, per germline. CDR3 residues: CASSGRQGFMNTEAFF. CDR3 bases: TGTGCCAGCAGCGGGAGACAGGGATTCATGAACACTGAAGCTTTCTTT.

The J gene is TRBJ1-6, the V gene TRBV2, with D unresolved. Between the trimmed V and J ends, which lost 5 bases and 0 bases, there was a span of 8 bases. This CDR3 comprises 15 residues. Germline CDR1 SNHLY, CDR2 FYNNEI. The CDR3 nucleotides are TGTGCCAGCAGTTTCCGGAGCTCCTATAATTCACCCCTCCACTTT. It translates to CASSFRSSYNSPLHF.

This clone was picked up one time. J is TRBJ1-5 and V is TRBV7-8; perhaps TRBD1 as D (5 bases). This CDR3 spans 15 amino acids. Trimming stripped 5 bases from V and 3 bases from J, with 14 bases between. Germline V gene lookup returns CDR1 SGHVS and CDR2 FQNEAQ. CDR3: CASSPVMGVNQPQHF. The CDR3 nucleotides read TGTGCCAGCAGCCCAGTTATGGGGGTCAATCAGCCCCAGCATTTT.

The J gene is TRBJ1-1, the V gene TRBV25-1; tentatively, D is TRBD1 (5 bases). CDR3 length: 15 amino acids. Germline CDR1 and CDR2: MGHDK and SYGVNS. V shed 3 bases and J shed 0 bases, with 11 bases lying between them. CDR3 in amino acids: CASSDPSGMNTEAFF. DNA of the CDR3: TGTGCCAGCAGTGATCCGTCAGGGATGAACACTGAAGCTTTCTTT.

V usage is TRBV5-6 and J usage is TRBJ1-5, with D perhaps matching TRBD1 (6 bases). The CDR3 totals 15 residues. Trimming removed 3 bases from V and 3 bases from J, with 13 bases in between. CDR1 and CDR2 (germline): SGHDT, YYEEEE. The DNA for the CDR3 is TGTGCCAGCAGCTATGGTTCAGGGGTCAATCAGCCCCAGCATTTT. Protein: CASSYGSGVNQPQHF.

The chain joins TRBV10-3 to TRBJ2-7, with D possibly matching TRBD1 (6 bases). V shed 3 bases and J shed 3 bases, with 21 bases lying between them. This CDR3 contains 17 residues. The germline gives CDR1 ENHRY, CDR2 SYGVKD. CDR3 bases: TGTGCCATCAGTGATAGACCCCGGGACACCTGGGGCTACGAGCAGTACTTC. It translates to CAISDRPRDTWGYEQYF.